The source of this T cell receptor beta chain is a study of regulatory T cells in long-lasting Graves disease. Time point meaning: newly diagnosed GD, antithyroid drugs for less than 3 months. PBMC-extracted RNA yielded the TCR library. Ten or more counts support this clonotype. V lost 1 base and J lost 7, with 11 bases in between. CDR3 length: 14 amino acids. In germline, CDR1 is PRHDT, CDR2 FYEKMQ (reference sequence). CDR3-region Arm-PCR and iRepertoire HTBI primers produced the TCR beta libraries. TCRdb independently ran MiXCR on the multiplex PCR reads; one entry per CDR3 protein. The table lists about 200,000 distinct CDR3 sequences, approximately 18% of them singletons, with about 11% in the top ten. These same data were also listed under a study on T cells in Graves' hyperthyroidism and ophthalmopathy.

The TCR sequence derives from a woman aged 25-40 years with Graves disease. The source was peripheral blood mononuclear cells (PBMCs), collected at new diagnosis, from a patient treated with antithyroid drugs. The chain couples TRBV13 to TRBJ2-1; possibly TRBD2 for D (5 bases). The CDR3 here is CASSLEGGSNEQFF. CDR3 nucleotides: TGTGCCAGCAGCTTAGAAGGAGGTTCTAATGAGCAGTTCTTC.